Listed here are 9 T cell receptor beta chains from one sample, sequenced in a study of healthy donors' naive CD4 and CD8 T cells. Each TCR library used approximately 500 ng of total RNA and a linear amplification protocol. TCRdb passed the reads through MiXCR, listing each CDR3 protein once. Altogether about 180,000 distinct CDR3 sequences are present, around three quarters being singletons, with the ten largest covering roughly 2.3%. Sequencing used naive CD4+ and CD8+ T cells sorted from blood, pooled from several donors. The receptor source for this set is a pool of human donors in good health; the sample pools cells from several healthy donors.

The gene calls are TRBV5-4 and TRBJ2-3, with 7 bases fitting TRBD2. V was clipped by 5 bases and J by 3 bases; unmatched bases: 6. CDR3 length: 14 residues. Germline V gives CDR1 SGHNT, CDR2 YYREEE (reference sequence). CDR3 DNA: TGTGCCAGCAGGGCGGGAGAGAGGACAGATACGCAGTATTTT. Its translation: CASRAGERTDTQYF.

The CDR3 DNA reads TGCAGTGCTAGGGAAATTACCTACGAGCAGTACTTC. It codes for CSAREITYEQYF. The chain recombines TRBV20-1 with TRBJ2-7; unclear D gene. Germline V gives CDR1 DFQATT, CDR2 SNEGSKA (reference sequence). The ends were cut back, 3 bases at V and 2 bases at J, with 8 bases in the middle. CDR3 length: 12 residues.

This chain links TRBV30 with TRBJ2-5; 11 bases align to TRBD2. CDR3 length: 14 amino acids. The V gene's germline CDR1 is GTSNPN and CDR2 SVGIG (reference sequence). The V and J ends lost 3 bases and 7 bases, in that order; junction bases with no gene match: 7. CDR3 amino acids: CAWRVAGGIGTQYF. The CDR3 DNA reads as TGTGCCTGGAGAGTAGCGGGAGGGATTGGGACCCAGTACTTC.

The chain recombines TRBV19 with TRBJ1-5; D is unresolved. Trimming removed 7 bases at V and 2 bases at J, with 12 bases between. The length of the CDR3 is 14 residues. Germline V lookup: CDR1 LNHDA, CDR2 SQIVND (reference sequence). CDR3: CASKDPFGNQPQHF. As DNA, the CDR3 is TGTGCCAGTAAGGACCCTTTTGGCAATCAGCCCCAGCATTTT. Supplemented by reference TRBV19 and TRBJ1-5, the full variable domain reads DGGITQSPKYLFRKEGQNVTLSCEQNLNHDAMYWYRQDPGQGLRLIYYSQIVNDFQKGDIAEGYSVSREKKESFPLTVTSAQKNPTAFYLCASKDPFGNQPQHFGDGTRLSIL.

The J gene is TRBJ2-1, the V gene TRBV29-1; 9 nucleotides agree with TRBD1. The ends lost 3 bases at V and 7 bases at J; junction bases unmatched: 7. The CDR3 totals 14 residues. CDR1 and CDR2 from the germline V gene are SQVTM and ANQGSEA. DNA for the CDR3: TGCAGCGTTGAGGTCGGGACAGGGAGGAATGAGCAGTTCTTC. Amino acid sequence: CSVEVGTGRNEQFF.

This chain connects TRBV29-1 to TRBJ2-5; tentatively, D is TRBD1 or TRBD2 (5 bases each). The CDR3 runs 14 residues. V lost 0 bases to trimming and J lost 5 bases, with 13 bases between them. Germline assignment: CDR1 SQVTM and CDR2 ANQGSEA. Written as DNA, the CDR3 is TGCAGCGTTGAAGATCGGGGAGCAGGGGAGACCCAGTACTTC. Protein product: CSVEDRGAGETQYF.

The chain has TRBV15 and TRBJ1-2, with D hard to call. Per the germline V gene, CDR1 is LNHNV and CDR2 is YYDKDF (reference sequence). V was shortened by 0 bases and J by 0 bases, with 14 bases between the two germline ends. The CDR3 is 17 amino acids. CDR3 in amino acids: CATSRDGQGPANYGYTF. CDR3 bases: TGTGCCACCAGCAGAGATGGGCAAGGACCAGCTAACTATGGCTACACCTTC.

The chain links TRBV7-6 to TRBJ2-1, with a weak D call TRBD2 (7 bases). The V end lost 1 base, the J end lost 2 bases, and 12 bases lay between the germline ends. Germline V gene lookup returns CDR1 SGHVS and CDR2 FNYEAQ. This CDR3 region has 16 residues. CDR3 protein: CASSLGGGGAYNEQFF. The CDR3 DNA reads TGTGCCAGCAGCTTAGGGGGCGGGGGCGCCTACAATGAGCAGTTCTTC.

V gene TRBV11-2 combines with J gene TRBJ2-1; the match to TRBD2 covers 8 bases. The junction had 6 bases not matched to a gene; V was cut back by 2 bases and J by 0 bases. The CDR3 covers 17 residues. Germline CDR1 and CDR2: SGHAT and FQNNGV. The CDR3 loop reads CASSLRVAGGSYNEQFF. The CDR3 DNA reads TGTGCCAGCAGCTTAAGAGTTGCGGGGGGCTCCTACAATGAGCAGTTCTTC. Full variable domain (remainder filled in from reference TRBV11-2 and TRBJ2-1): EAGVAQSPRYKIIEKRQSVAFWCNPISGHATLYWYQQILGQGPKLLIQFQNNGVVDDSQLPKDRFSAERLKGVDSTLKIQPAKLEDSAVYLCASSLRVAGGSYNEQFFGPGTRLTVL.